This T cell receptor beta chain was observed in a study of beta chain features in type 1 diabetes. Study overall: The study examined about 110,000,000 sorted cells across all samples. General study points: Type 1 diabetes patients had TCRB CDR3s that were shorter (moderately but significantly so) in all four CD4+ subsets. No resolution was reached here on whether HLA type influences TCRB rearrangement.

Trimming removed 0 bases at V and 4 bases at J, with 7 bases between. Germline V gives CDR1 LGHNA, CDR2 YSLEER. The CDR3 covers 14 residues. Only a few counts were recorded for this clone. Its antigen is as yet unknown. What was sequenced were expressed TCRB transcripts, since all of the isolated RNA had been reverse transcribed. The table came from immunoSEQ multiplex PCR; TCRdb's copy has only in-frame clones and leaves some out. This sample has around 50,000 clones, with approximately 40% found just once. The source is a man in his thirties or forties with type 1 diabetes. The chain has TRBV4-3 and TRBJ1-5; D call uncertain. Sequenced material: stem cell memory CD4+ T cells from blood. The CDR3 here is CASSQDRRNQPQHF. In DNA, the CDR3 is TGCGCCAGCAGCCAAGATCGGAGGAATCAGCCCCAGCATTTT.